This entry describes one T cell receptor beta chain. The data are from a study of CD8+CD57+ T cells in acquired aplastic anemia. Across the study: DNA per sorted CD4+ or CD8+ sample ranged about 0.19 to 30 ug, averaging roughly 3.2 ug.

Genomic DNA, serving as template, underwent TCR beta VDJ and CDR3 profiling. MiXCR was run by TCRdb on the reads, yielding one entry per CDR3 protein. The sample records 200,000 or so distinct CDR3 sequences, approximately 48% being singletons. The CDR3 runs 15 residues. The germline V gene has CDR1 SQVTM and CDR2 ANQGSEA. Only patients with CD8+CD57+ cell expansion on flow cytometry were chosen for sequencing. The chain couples TRBV29-1 to TRBJ1-6; D remains ambiguous. This sequence originates from a human donor with aplastic anemia. The source material was sorted CD4+, CD8+, or CD8+CD57+ T cells (not recorded which) from PBMCs. The CDR3 sequence: CSASVSSSYNSPLHF. In DNA, the CDR3 is TGCAGTGCTAGTGTCAGTAGCTCCTATAATTCACCCCTCCACTTT.